Sequencing of this T cell receptor (beta chain) was carried out in a study of CD8 T cells in Susac syndrome. Random-hexamer reverse transcription was applied to about 0.45 to 1 ug RNA. Via MiXCR, TCRdb re-called the immunoSEQ multiplex PCR reads, giving one row per CDR3 protein. This sample has hundreds of thousands of distinct CDR3 sequences; 65% to 90% occur once, and the top ten carry roughly 0.21%. TCR beta sequencing was performed on blood CD8+ and CD4+ T cells. V gave up 6 bases and J gave up 3 bases; unmatched junction bases: 2. The CDR3 loop spans 13 amino acids. Germline V gene data show CDR1 as SGHDN and CDR2 as FVKESK.

This clonotype was sampled from a human donor with multiple sclerosis. This chain connects TRBV14 to TRBJ2-7; 10 bases align to TRBD2. Sequencing was carried out using CD8+ T cells from PBMCs. The DNA of the CDR3 is TGTGCCAGCAGGCTAGCGGGAGACTACGAGCAGTACTTC. Its translation: CASRLAGDYEQYF.